A selection of T cell receptor beta chains follows, all from one sample in a study of T cell responses to AZD1222 COVID-19 vaccine. Only in-frame clones appear in the TCRdb table, and some are missing; sequencing was by immunoSEQ multiplex PCR. The sample has roughly 90,000 clones, around 90% seen once. Source: peripheral blood, taken 28 days after the second AZD1222 dose. These receptors were obtained from an adult who received the AZD1222 COVID-19 vaccine. The CDR3 runs from the conserved cysteine through the conserved F or W. D genes are given only for firm matches. Only some rows state a clone size, as once, few, many or a class for expanded clones.

D,size,J,V,CDR3,DNA
NA,NA,TRBJ2-1,TRBV7-9,CASSLELTGSSYNEQFF,TGTGCCAGCAGCTTAGAACTGACTGGCAGCTCCTACAATGAGCAGTTCTTC
NA,NA,TRBJ1-5,TRBV5-6,CASSYGGGRDQPQHF,TGTGCCAGCAGCTATGGCGGGGGTAGAGATCAGCCCCAGCATTTT
NA,NA,TRBJ1-6,TRBV21-1,CASSNRQVSSYNSPLHF,TGTGCCAGCAGCAACCGACAGGTTAGCTCCTATAATTCACCCCTCCACTTT
NA,NA,TRBJ1-4,TRBV15,CATRPGGEKLFF,TGTGCCACCAGGCCCGGGGGGGAAAAACTGTTTTTT
NA,NA,TRBJ2-3,TRBV7-9,CASSGYQGAQYF,TGTGCCAGCAGCGGGTACCAGGGAGCGCAGTATTTT
TRBD2,NA,TRBJ2-2,TRBV27,CASISLAGVLTGELFF,TGTGCCAGCATTTCACTAGCGGGGGTTTTGACCGGGGAGCTGTTTTTT
NA,NA,TRBJ1-6,TRBV9,CASSVPGSVNSPLHF,TGTGCCAGCAGCGTACCAGGGTCGGTTAATTCACCCCTCCACTTT
TRBD1,NA,TRBJ2-3,TRBV2,CASSDAGQGSTDTQYF,TGTGCCAGCAGCGACGCCGGACAGGGGAGCACAGATACGCAGTATTTT
NA,NA,TRBJ1-5,TRBV19,CASSIVGEGSNQPQHF,TGTGCCAGTAGTATAGTAGGCGAGGGGAGCAATCAGCCCCAGCATTTT
NA,NA,TRBJ2-7,TRBV18,CASSPSLGELSYEQYF,TGTGCCAGCTCACCTTCCTTGGGGGAGCTCTCCTACGAGCAGTACTTC
NA,NA,TRBJ1-2,TRBV19,CASSIVLRDTYGYTF,TGTGCCAGTAGTATAGTCCTCCGGGACACCTATGGCTACACCTTC
TRBD1,NA,TRBJ1-6,TRBV5-6,CASSLQGAGSPLHF,TGTGCCAGCAGCTTGCAGGGGGCAGGTTCACCCCTCCACTTT
NA,NA,TRBJ2-7,TRBV7-9,CASSLTGSEQYF,TGTGCCAGCAGCTTAACGGGCTCCGAGCAGTACTTC
NA,NA,TRBJ1-2,TRBV3-1/TRBV3-2,CASSQDSSRVAGYTF,TGTGCCAGCAGCCAAGATTCATCCAGGGTAGCTGGCTACACCTTC
NA,NA,TRBJ1-5,TRBV7-8,CASSQGRTNQPQHF,TGTGCCAGCAGCCAGGGACGGACTAATCAGCCCCAGCATTTT
TRBD2,NA,TRBJ2-1,TRBV19,CASSGGGAYNEQFF,TGTGCCAGTAGCGGGGGGGGTGCCTACAATGAGCAGTTCTTC
NA,once,TRBJ1-1,TRBV28,CASSTFRVSWTEAFF,TGTGCCAGCAGCACCTTCCGGGTCAGTTGGACTGAAGCTTTCTTT
NA,NA,TRBJ2-3,TRBV7-6,CASSYHYTDTQYF,TGTGCCAGCAGCTATCACTACACAGATACGCAGTATTTT
NA,NA,TRBJ1-2,TRBV28,CASSFLAAYGYTF,TGTGCCAGCAGTTTCTTGGCGGCTTATGGCTACACCTTC
NA,few,TRBJ1-2,TRBV30,CAWSVRGPVRGYTF,TGTGCCTGGAGTGTACGGGGCCCCGTTCGTGGCTACACCTTC
TRBD1,NA,TRBJ2-1,TRBV28,CASSSLRAIQGEIYNEQFF,TGTGCCAGCAGCTCTTTAAGGGCCATACAGGGGGAAATCTACAATGAGCAGTTCTTC
NA,NA,TRBJ1-2,TRBV11-2,CASSLYTGIVYTF,TGTGCCAGCAGCTTATATACAGGGATCGTATACACCTTC
NA,NA,TRBJ2-2,TRBV19,CASSTPGTWDTGELFF,TGTGCCAGTAGTACCCCGGGAACGTGGGACACCGGGGAGCTGTTTTTT
TRBD1,NA,TRBJ1-1,TRBV19,CASMLQGANTEAFF,TGTGCCAGTATGTTACAGGGGGCGAACACTGAAGCTTTCTTT
NA,NA,TRBJ1-4,TRBV7-9,CASSYPSRVSDEKLFF,TGTGCCAGCAGCTACCCATCCCGGGTTAGTGATGAAAAACTGTTTTTT
NA,NA,TRBJ2-5,TRBV6-5,CASSYSGVGETQYF,TGTGCCAGCAGTTACTCAGGGGTAGGGGAGACCCAGTACTTC
NA,NA,TRBJ1-2,TRBV6-1,CASSETANNYGYTF,TGTGCCAGCAGTGAGACAGCTAATAACTATGGCTACACCTTC
NA,NA,TRBJ1-3,TRBV30,CAWSHTFPTERQLSGNTIYF,TGTGCCTGGAGCCACACCTTCCCTACCGAACGACAGCTCTCTGGAAACACCATATATTTT
TRBD2,NA,TRBJ2-1,TRBV13,CASSARGVGDNEQFF,TGTGCCAGCAGCGCTCGGGGGGTAGGGGACAATGAGCAGTTCTTC